These 21 T cell receptor beta chains originate from one sample sequenced in a study of blood T cell repertoires in COVID-19. Assay: immunoSEQ multiplex PCR; the TCRdb copy retains only in-frame clones and omits some. The sample records about 230,000 clones, approximately 80% being singletons. Sequencing used peripheral blood. All receptors derive from a woman aged 40 to 49 who had recovered from COVID-19.

This chain joins TRBV29-1 and TRBJ2-5; 8 bases map to TRBD2. Unmatched junction bases numbered 5, after V lost 0 bases and J lost 2 bases. This CDR3 is built from 15 residues. Germline CDR1 is SQVTM and CDR2 is ANQGSEA. The CDR3 here is CSVEDGSGNQETQYF. DNA for the CDR3: TGCAGCGTTGAAGATGGTAGCGGGAATCAAGAGACCCAGTACTTC.

The chain recombines TRBV6-1 with TRBJ1-1, with 8 bases matching TRBD1. V gave up 2 bases and J gave up 1 base; unmatched junction bases: 9. The CDR3 length is 17 residues. CDR1 is MNHNS and CDR2 is SASEGT in the germline V gene. CDR3 DNA: TGTGCCAGCAGTGAATCCTGGACAGGGTTGTCGAACACTGAAGCTTTCTTT. It is translated as CASSESWTGLSNTEAFF.

The chain recombines TRBV7-2 with TRBJ1-5; D is unresolved. The CDR3 sequence is 16 residues long. V lost 1 base to trimming and J lost 3 bases, with 13 bases between them. The V gene's germline CDR1 is SGHTA and CDR2 FQGNSA. For the CDR3, the DNA is TGTGCCAGCAGCTTAGAAAGCTCAGGAAACAATCAGCCCCAGCATTTT. Amino acids: CASSLESSGNNQPQHF.

This chain uses TRBV7-8 with TRBJ1-2; 7 positions agree with TRBD1. V trimming: 5 bases; J trimming: 3 bases; junction bases outside the gene matches: 6. The CDR3 consists of 14 residues. Germline V gene data show CDR1 as SGHVS and CDR2 as FQNEAQ. The CDR3 DNA is TGTGCCAGCAGCCATAGACAGGGACACTATGGCTACACCTTC. It specifies CASSHRQGHYGYTF.

The chain is built from TRBV19 and TRBJ1-1; 9 nucleotides agree with TRBD1. Germline CDR1 reads LNHDA; CDR2 reads SQIVND (reference sequence). V lost 5 bases, J lost 6 bases, and 13 bases stayed unmatched. This CDR3 contains 16 residues. Here the CDR3 DNA reads TGTGCCAGTAGTCCACCGGGACAGGGTCCCCAGGCTGAAGCTTTCTTT. This codes for CASSPPGQGPQAEAFF.

V gene TRBV12-5 combines with J gene TRBJ1-1, with D possibly TRBD1 on 5 matching bases. Deletions cut 6 bases from V and 6 bases from J, with 20 bases between. The length of the CDR3 is 15 residues. CDR1 LGHNT and CDR2 FRNRAP come from the germline V gene. CDR3 sequence: CASGLSGQGGAEAFF. For the CDR3, the DNA is TGTGCTAGTGGCCTGAGTGGGCAGGGAGGAGCTGAAGCTTTCTTT. Full variable domain (outside the CDR3, taken from reference TRBV12-5 and TRBJ1-1): DARVTQTPRHKVTEMGQEVTMRCQPILGHNTVFWYRQTMMQGLELLAYFRNRAPLDDSGMPKDRFSAEMPDATLATLKIQPSEPRDSAVYFCASGLSGQGGAEAFFGQGTRLTVV.

This clone occurred once. J is TRBJ1-6 and V is TRBV27; D gene uncertain. Per germline, CDR1 MNHEY and CDR2 SMNVEV (reference sequence). The V end was cut by 5 bases, the J end by 9 bases, with 17 bases between. The CDR3 spans 15 residues. As DNA, the CDR3 is TGTGCCAGCAGTAAATCGGAACACCTAGCTTCACCCCTCCACTTT. Protein sequence: CASSKSEHLASPLHF.

The chain couples TRBV6-2 or TRBV6-3 to TRBJ2-5, with 12 bases matching TRBD2. The CDR3 has 16 residues. The junction had 3 bases not matched to a gene; V was cut back by 0 bases and J by 4 bases. The V gene's germline CDR1 is MNHEY and CDR2 SVGEGT. The CDR3 here is CASSYSLAGGPETQYF. For the CDR3, the DNA is TGTGCCAGCAGTTACTCCCTAGCGGGGGGGCCAGAGACCCAGTACTTC.

V and J are TRBV2 and TRBJ2-7, with TRBD2 matching over 11 bases. Germline V gives CDR1 SNHLY, CDR2 FYNNEI. The CDR3 covers 14 residues. Germline trimming cut 2 bases from V and 6 bases from J; bases unmatched to any gene: 3. The CDR3 reads CASSEIAGGLEQYF. CDR3 sequence (DNA): TGTGCCAGCAGTGAAATAGCGGGGGGGCTCGAGCAGTACTTC.

The chain is built from TRBV5-5 and TRBJ2-2, with 9 nucleotides matching TRBD1. V shed 5 bases and J 7 bases; nucleotides not matched to a gene: 9. The CDR3 runs 15 residues. Germline lookup yields CDR1 SGHKS and CDR2 YYEKEE (reference sequence). The CDR3 is CASRITGGLSGELFF. The DNA for the CDR3 is TGTGCCAGCAGAATAACAGGGGGCCTAAGCGGGGAGCTGTTTTTT.

The CDR3 reads CAISGGTASSYEQYF. For the CDR3, the DNA is TGTGCCATCAGTGGGGGGACAGCCAGCTCCTACGAGCAGTACTTC. The rearrangement links TRBV10-3 to TRBJ2-7; 7 positions agree with TRBD1. Per the germline V gene, CDR1 is ENHRY and CDR2 is SYGVKD. V shed 4 bases and J 0 bases; nucleotides not matched to a gene: 6. This CDR3 spans 15 amino acids.

This chain connects TRBV6-6 to TRBJ2-6; D gene ambiguous. The germline V gene encodes CDR1 MNHNY and CDR2 SVGAGI (reference sequence). With 5 bases removed from V and 0 bases from J, the gap between germline ends came to 14 bases. CDR3 length: 17 residues. The CDR3 sequence is CASSRTHFLSGANVLTF. CDR3 sequence (DNA): TGTGCCAGCAGTCGAACTCATTTTCTCTCTGGGGCCAACGTCCTGACTTTC.

V is TRBV6-5 and J is TRBJ1-2; weak D call: TRBD1 (6 bases). This CDR3 is 14 amino acids long. Germline-derived CDR1 and CDR2 are MNHEY and SVGAGI. V dropped 5 bases and J dropped 5 bases, with 15 bases sitting between them. The CDR3 loop reads CASSPSTGRYGYTF. The CDR3 DNA reads TGTGCCAGCAGTCCATCGACAGGACGGTATGGCTACACCTTC.

V and J are TRBV7-2 and TRBJ2-1; 10 bases map to TRBD2. Germline V lookup: CDR1 SGHTA, CDR2 FQGNSA. The CDR3 loop spans 19 amino acids. J gave up 5 bases and V 0 bases, and 13 bases lay outside the gene matches. CDR3 loop: CASSLARISGGLQNNEQFF. DNA of the CDR3: TGTGCCAGCAGCTTAGCGCGGATTAGCGGGGGGCTTCAAAACAATGAGCAGTTCTTC. Using reference TRBV7-2 and TRBJ2-1 for the parts outside the CDR3, the full variable domain is GAGVSQSPSNKVTEKGKDVELRCDPISGHTALYWYRQSLGQGLEFLIYFQGNSAPDKSGLPSDRFSAERTGGSVSTLTIQRTQQEDSAVYLCASSLARISGGLQNNEQFFGPGTRLTVL.

The chain combines TRBV6-5 with TRBJ1-3, with D possibly matching TRBD1 (6 bases). The ends were cut back, 6 bases at V and 2 bases at J, with 11 bases in the middle. CDR3 length equals 14 residues. Looked up from germline, CDR1 is MNHEY and CDR2 is SVGAGI. The CDR3 here is CASSQQGAGNTIYF. The CDR3 DNA reads TGTGCCAGCAGCCAACAGGGCGCTGGAAACACCATATATTTT.

The V call is TRBV19, the J call TRBJ2-1; 11 bases line up with TRBD2. This CDR3 is built from 18 residues. V was pared by 6 bases and J by 3 bases, with 13 bases of the junction left unmatched. Looked up from germline, CDR1 is LNHDA and CDR2 is SQIVND (reference sequence). CDR3 DNA: TGTGCCAGTAGCCCAAATAGCGGGGGGGTAGGTAGCTACAATGAGCAGTTCTTC. Its protein product is CASSPNSGGVGSYNEQFF.

The rearrangement links TRBV24-1 to TRBJ2-3; TRBD2 is a possible D gene (6 bases). V lost 0 bases to trimming and J lost 6 bases, with 9 bases between them. This CDR3 has 14 amino acids. CDR1 KGHDR and CDR2 SFDVKD come from the germline V gene. This CDR3 reads CATSDLRAGDTQYF. CDR3 in DNA: TGTGCCACCAGTGATTTGAGGGCGGGGGATACGCAGTATTTT.

The chain is built from TRBV28 and TRBJ2-5, with 8 nucleotides matching TRBD2. The length of the CDR3 is 14 residues. Germline CDR1 reads MDHEN; CDR2 reads SYDVKM. V shed 10 bases and J 4 bases; nucleotides not matched to a gene: 11. CDR3 DNA: TGTGCCAACGCACCGACGGGGGGGATAGAGACCCAGTACTTC. Its translation is CANAPTGGIETQYF.

CDR3 sequence reads: CASSFNTGNPRRRQGPNTGELFF. CDR3 nucleotides: TGCGCCAGCAGCTTTAATACGGGAAACCCCCGACGACGACAGGGTCCGAACACCGGGGAGCTGTTTTTT. The V gene is TRBV5-1, the J gene TRBJ2-2, with 7 nucleotides matching TRBD1. Trimming at V came to 2 bases and at J to 0 bases, leaving 25 bases not matched to a gene. This CDR3 region has 23 residues. The germline V gene encodes CDR1 SGHRS and CDR2 YFSETQ.

This clone was counted once. The gene calls are TRBV19 and TRBJ2-5; D is possibly TRBD1 (6 bases). Germline V lookup: CDR1 LNHDA, CDR2 SQIVND (reference sequence). V was cut by 3 bases and J by 1 base, with 12 bases left in between. This CDR3 contains 15 residues. CDR3 nucleotide sequence: TGTGCCAGTAGTATGAATGCAGGGGCCCAAGAGACCCAGTACTTC. Its translation is CASSMNAGAQETQYF. Complete variable domain (other parts from reference TRBV19 and TRBJ2-5): DGGITQSPKYLFRKEGQNVTLSCEQNLNHDAMYWYRQDPGQGLRLIYYSQIVNDFQKGDIAEGYSVSREKKESFPLTVTSAQKNPTAFYLCASSMNAGAQETQYFGPGTRLLVL.

V gene TRBV5-8 combines with J gene TRBJ1-1; 8 bases line up with TRBD1. Germline loops: CDR1 SGHTS, CDR2 YDEGEE. The trim removed 2 bases at V and 1 base at J, leaving 4 bases unmatched. The CDR3 length is 15 residues. CDR3 sequence: CASSLTGTGNTEAFF. Written as DNA, the CDR3 is TGTGCCAGCAGCTTAACCGGGACAGGGAACACTGAAGCTTTCTTT.